The sequence of this TCR beta chain was determined in a study of blood T cell repertoires in COVID-19. Turning to the study itself: In each case, the material was cDNA or gDNA derived from T cells, B-cell-depleted T cells, or PBMCs.

This clone is a singleton in its sample. This CDR3 spans 14 amino acids. Looked up from germline, CDR1 is SGHNT and CDR2 is YYREEE (reference sequence). The V end was cut by 0 bases, the J end by 7 bases, with 11 bases between. Study processing details: For nucleated cells, counts were estimated from reference gene primer amplification. Generated by immunoSEQ multiplex PCR, the TCRdb table keeps only in-frame clones and is missing some. The D gene and trimming were derived from the DNA, and the V and J assignments and clone size from that table. The data hold around 250,000 clones, with about 83% observed a single time.

This receptor was taken from a man older than 75 with acute or convalescent COVID-19. Material for sequencing was peripheral blood. The chain is built from TRBV5-4 and TRBJ1-5, with no clear D. The CDR3 region is CASSLEGSEQPQHF. The CDR3 coding sequence is TGTGCCAGCAGCTTGGAAGGGAGTGAACAGCCCCAGCATTTT.